These 25 T cell receptor beta chains share one sample of origin, sequenced in a study of OX40 agonist ivuxolimab in advanced cancers. Clones were read by immunoSEQ multiplex PCR, and TCRdb kept only the in-frame ones, dropping some. The repertoire consists of approximately 69,000 clones, with 84% occurring once and the leading ten covering about 8%. The specimen was CD4+ or CD8+ T cells sorted from blood, collected in a trial of the OX40 agonist ivuxolimab. All receptors come from an adult with an advanced solid tumor such as melanoma, head and neck, liver or kidney cancer.

The CDR3 sequence: CASSRDSYSNQPQHF. CDR3 DNA sequence: TGTGCCAGCAGTCGGGACAGTTATAGCAATCAGCCCCAGCATTTT. The chain employs TRBV5-5 and TRBJ1-5, with TRBD1 matching 7 bases. This CDR3 comprises 15 residues. From germline, CDR1 is SGHKS and CDR2 YYEKEE (reference sequence). The ends lost 5 bases at V and 0 bases at J; junction bases unmatched: 5.

The J gene is TRBJ2-5, the V gene TRBV29-1, with 12 bases lining up with TRBD2. With 6 bases clipped from V and 4 bases from J, the junction kept 6 bases outside the gene matches. The CDR3 is 14 amino acids. CDR1 and CDR2 (germline): SQVTM, ANQGSEA. The CDR3 DNA reads TGCAGCGTGAGGCGACTAGCGGGGGCAGAGACCCAGTACTTC. Translating it yields CSVRRLAGAETQYF. Using reference TRBV29-1 and TRBJ2-5 for the parts outside the CDR3, the full variable domain is SAVISQKPSRDICQRGTSLTIQCQVDSQVTMMFWYRQQPGQSLTLIATANQGSEATYESGFVIDKFPISRPNLTFSTLTVSNMSPEDSSIYLCSVRRLAGAETQYFGPGTRLLVL.

The V call is TRBV4-2, the J call TRBJ1-1, with D possibly matching TRBD1 (6 bases). Germline values: CDR1 LGHNA, CDR2 YNFKEQ. V lost 0 bases to trimming and J lost 0 bases, with 14 bases between them. The CDR3 is made up of 17 amino acids. This chain's CDR3 is CASSQDEWGQLNTEAFF. The CDR3, as DNA: TGTGCCAGCAGCCAAGATGAGTGGGGGCAGTTGAACACTGAAGCTTTCTTT.

The chain carries TRBV5-1 and TRBJ2-5, with D possibly being TRBD1 or TRBD2 (5 bases each). Germline CDR1 and CDR2: SGHRS and YFSETQ. This CDR3 region has 17 residues. Trimming removed 2 bases at V and 2 bases at J, with 19 bases between. CDR3 protein: CASSFTSGREKQETQYF. DNA of the CDR3: TGCGCCAGCAGCTTTACCTCCGGCAGGGAGAAGCAAGAGACCCAGTACTTC. Drawing the rest from reference TRBV5-1 and TRBJ2-5, the complete variable domain is KAGVTQTPRYLIKTRGQQVTLSCSPISGHRSVSWYQQTPGQGLQFLFEYFSETQRNKGNFPGRFSGRQFSNSRSEMNVSTLELGDSALYLCASSFTSGREKQETQYFGPGTRLLVL.

The chain joins TRBV14 to TRBJ2-5; D uncertain. This CDR3 has 16 amino acids. Trimming removed 0 bases at V and 0 bases at J, with 11 bases between. Germline CDR1 reads SGHDN; CDR2 reads FVKESK. In nucleotides, the CDR3 is TGTGCCAGCAGCCAAGAGGGTGTCTGGTACCAAGAGACCCAGTACTTC. Translation: CASSQEGVWYQETQYF.

This clone appeared a few times. The chain links TRBV14 to TRBJ2-1, with 8 bases matching TRBD1. The CDR3 sequence is 15 residues long. Germline CDR1 and CDR2: SGHDN and FVKESK. V dropped 4 bases and J dropped 7; count of bases not matched to a gene: 9. The CDR3 DNA follows: TGTGCCAGCAGCCTAAACAGGGGGTTTGGGAATGAGCAGTTCTTC. Translated: CASSLNRGFGNEQFF.

This chain uses TRBV11-3 with TRBJ1-1; D remains ambiguous. The V gene lost 8 bases and the J gene lost 8 bases, with 27 bases spanning the gap. Germline values: CDR1 SGHNT, CDR2 YENEEA. The CDR3 sequence is 16 residues long. CDR3 in DNA: TGTGCCAGCTCTAGTAAACTAGGGATGTATGGGCAGGAAGCTTTCTTT. Translated: CASSSKLGMYGQEAFF.

The chain recombines TRBV19 with TRBJ1-6; 7 bases fit TRBD1. The CDR3 runs to 17 residues. Trimming took 5 bases from V and 8 from J; bases not matched to a gene: 15. Per the germline V gene, CDR1 is LNHDA and CDR2 is SQIVND (reference sequence). The CDR3 loop reads CASSLRTGGQLHSPLHF. The CDR3 bases are TGTGCCAGTAGTCTGCGGACAGGCGGGCAATTACATTCACCCCTCCACTTT.

This clone has just a few counts. This specimen includes other DNA sequences encoding the same CDR3. The J gene is TRBJ1-5, the V gene TRBV4-3, with D possibly matching TRBD1 (5 bases). Trimming removed 0 bases from V and 0 bases from J, with 6 bases in between. The CDR3 has 15 residues. Germline lookup yields CDR1 LGHNA and CDR2 YSLEER. This chain's CDR3 is CASSQDGHSNQPQHF. CDR3 coding DNA: TGCGCCAGCAGCCAAGACGGACATAGCAATCAGCCCCAGCATTTT.

V gene TRBV19 combines with J gene TRBJ1-1, with D possibly being TRBD1 (5 bases). Trimming took off 7 bases at V and 4 bases at J, with 16 bases between the two ends. Germline lookup yields CDR1 LNHDA and CDR2 SQIVND (reference sequence). The CDR3 totals 14 residues. This CDR3 is CASTPWGETTEAFF. The CDR3, as DNA: TGTGCCAGTACCCCTTGGGGGGAGACCACTGAAGCTTTCTTT.

The chain combines TRBV9 with TRBJ2-2, with TRBD2 as a possible D gene (6 bases). Germline V gene lookup returns CDR1 SGDLS and CDR2 YYNGEE. The CDR3 has 14 residues. The ends were cut back, 4 bases at V and 4 bases at J, with 11 bases in the middle. The CDR3 bases are TGTGCCAGCAGCCGGGACTTCGCCACCGGGGAGCTGTTTTTT. This translates into CASSRDFATGELFF.

The genes are TRBV28 and TRBJ2-7; 7 bases match TRBD2. The CDR3 contains 14 residues. J was trimmed by 3 bases and V by 1 base; bases with no gene match: 3. In germline, CDR1 is MDHEN, CDR2 SYDVKM. The CDR3 DNA sequence: TGTGCCAGCAGTTTATTCCGGGAGGTCTACGAGCAGTACTTC. This encodes CASSLFREVYEQYF.

In DNA, the CDR3 is TGTGCCAGCAGCCCGAGACAGGGGTGGACAGATACGCAGTATTTT. As protein: CASSPRQGWTDTQYF. The rearrangement links TRBV11-2 to TRBJ2-3, with TRBD1 matching 8 bases. The CDR3 contains 15 residues. The germline gives CDR1 SGHAT, CDR2 FQNNGV. The V segment lost 5 bases and the J segment 3 bases; nucleotides outside the gene matches: 7.

The chain couples TRBV16 to TRBJ2-2; unclear D gene. V lost 5 bases and J lost 0, with 10 bases in between. The CDR3 consists of 15 residues. Germline values: CDR1 KGHSY, CDR2 FQNENV. The CDR3 DNA sequence: TGTGCCAGCAGCGAAAACCACGCGAACACCGGGGAGCTGTTTTTT. It specifies CASSENHANTGELFF.

The chain couples TRBV7-9 to TRBJ1-2; 7 bases fit TRBD1. Unmatched junction bases numbered 13, after V lost 6 bases and J lost 3 bases. The CDR3 runs to 16 residues. The germline V gene has CDR1 SEHNR and CDR2 FQNEAQ (reference sequence). CDR3 DNA: TGTGCCAGCAGTAACAGGGGCGCACGGTTTTACTATGGCTACACCTTC. Protein sequence: CASSNRGARFYYGYTF. Complete variable domain (other parts from reference TRBV7-9 and TRBJ1-2): DTGVSQNPRHKITKRGQNVTFRCDPISEHNRLYWYRQTLGQGPEFLTYFQNEAQLEKSRLLSDRFSAERPKGSFSTLEIQRTEQGDSAMYLCASSNRGARFYYGYTFGSGTRLTVV.

The rearrangement joins TRBV5-4 to TRBJ1-1; maybe TRBD1 (6 bases). The CDR3 runs to 14 residues. Germline CDR1 is SGHNT and CDR2 is YYREEE (reference sequence). V was shortened by 2 bases and J by 7 bases, with 15 bases between the two germline ends. The CDR3 DNA is TGTGCCAGCAGCTTACAGGGAGGGCGTCTTGAAGCTTTCTTT. Amino acids: CASSLQGGRLEAFF. The entire variable domain, with the rest obtained from reference TRBV5-4 and TRBJ1-1, is as follows: ETGVTQSPTHLIKTRGQQVTLRCSSQSGHNTVSWYQQALGQGPQFIFQYYREEENGRGNFPPRFSGLQFPNYSSELNVNALELDDSALYLCASSLQGGRLEAFFGQGTRLTVV.

As concerns this clone: Different DNA sequences within this sample yield the same CDR3. The chain recombines TRBV4-2 with TRBJ1-2; a possible D gene is TRBD1 (6 bases). The CDR3 has 15 amino acids. The germline gives CDR1 LGHNA, CDR2 YNFKEQ. V was pared by 0 bases and J by 4 bases, with 12 bases between. CDR3 sequence reads: CASSQDNMGAYGYTF. In nucleotides, the CDR3 is TGTGCCAGCAGCCAAGATAATATGGGGGCCTATGGCTACACCTTC.

Only a few counts were recorded for this clone. V and J are TRBV10-3 and TRBJ2-5; D unclear. This CDR3 spans 15 amino acids. Germline lookup yields CDR1 ENHRY and CDR2 SYGVKD. V lost 11 bases and J 0 bases, leaving 19 bases between the germline ends. This CDR3 reads CAATPGRRDQETQYF. CDR3 coding DNA: TGTGCCGCCACCCCTGGCCGACGAGACCAAGAGACCCAGTACTTC.

In DNA form, the CDR3 reads TGTGCCAGCAGCCCGGGACAGGGCAATTCACCCCTCCACTTT. Its translation is CASSPGQGNSPLHF. The rearrangement uses TRBV9 and TRBJ1-6; 9 nucleotides align to TRBD1. CDR3 length: 14 residues. The J segment lost 7 bases and the V segment lost 4 bases, leaving 3 bases of the junction unmatched. Germline assignment: CDR1 SGDLS and CDR2 YYNGEE.

V and J are TRBV29-1 and TRBJ2-1; the match to TRBD1 covers 10 bases. Trimming at V came to 7 bases and at J to 4 bases, leaving 7 bases not matched to a gene. Germline V gene sequence: CDR1 SQVTM, CDR2 ANQGSEA. CDR3 length equals 14 residues. Written as DNA, the CDR3 is TGCAGCGCTCGACAGGGGGCCCTGTACAATGAGCAGTTCTTC. Residues: CSARQGALYNEQFF.

The rearrangement joins TRBV6-6 to TRBJ1-5, with D unclear. The CDR3 totals 13 residues. Per germline, CDR1 MNHNY and CDR2 SVGAGI (reference sequence). V lost 2 bases to trimming and J lost 7 bases, with 9 bases between them. CDR3 nucleotide sequence: TGTGCCAGCAGTTACGGACCCTCCCAGCCCCAGCATTTT. This gives the protein CASSYGPSQPQHF.

The CDR3 loop reads CASSLTGGFREGSYEQYF. CDR3 nucleotides: TGTGCCAGCAGTTTAACAGGGGGCTTTCGGGAGGGCTCCTACGAGCAGTACTTC. The chain couples TRBV28 to TRBJ2-7; weak D call: TRBD1 (9 bases). CDR3 length: 18 residues. The V gene's germline CDR1 is MDHEN and CDR2 SYDVKM. Trimming shortened V by 2 bases and J by 0 bases, and 20 bases separated the two germline ends.

This clone is a singleton in its sample. The rearrangement joins TRBV5-1 to TRBJ2-5; TRBD2 might be the D (5 bases). The V gene's germline CDR1 is SGHRS and CDR2 YFSETQ. The V end was cut by 0 bases, the J end by 1 base, with 13 bases between. The CDR3 has 16 residues. The CDR3 DNA is TGCGCCAGCAGCTTGGCGCCGGCAGGACTCCAAGAGACCCAGTACTTC. Its protein product is CASSLAPAGLQETQYF.

This chain links TRBV11-2 with TRBJ2-7; D not resolved. Germline loops: CDR1 SGHAT, CDR2 FQNNGV. The V gene lost 5 bases and the J gene lost 4 bases, with 15 bases spanning the gap. The CDR3 totals 14 residues. The CDR3 is CASSPTPVTYEQYF. The CDR3 DNA reads as TGTGCCAGCAGCCCAACCCCAGTGACATACGAGCAGTACTTC.

This chain joins TRBV7-9 and TRBJ2-1; D is perhaps TRBD2 (6 bases). With 1 base removed from V and 9 bases from J, the gap between germline ends came to 10 bases. Germline V gives CDR1 SEHNR, CDR2 FQNEAQ (reference sequence). The CDR3 is 13 amino acids. The CDR3 region has the DNA TGTGCCAGCAGCTTAGGGAACGGGGGTGAGCAGTTCTTC. The encoded protein is CASSLGNGGEQFF. The full variable domain, completed using reference TRBV7-9 and TRBJ2-1, is DTGVSQNPRHKITKRGQNVTFRCDPISEHNRLYWYRQTLGQGPEFLTYFQNEAQLEKSRLLSDRFSAERPKGSFSTLEIQRTEQGDSAMYLCASSLGNGGEQFFGPGTRLTVL.